This entry lists 17 T cell receptor beta chains sequenced from one sample in a study of blood T cell repertoires in COVID-19. Here immunoSEQ multiplex PCR was the method, and the copy in TCRdb shows in-frame clones only, minus some. The sample records 57,000 or so clones, around 85% being singletons. The sequencing sample was made of peripheral blood. These receptors were obtained from a man between 60 and 70 years old with acute or convalescent COVID-19.

The V gene is TRBV6-1, the J gene TRBJ2-1; 7 bases fit TRBD2. Germline CDR1 reads MNHNS; CDR2 reads SASEGT. The CDR3 spans 16 residues. The junction had 17 bases not matched to a gene; V was cut back by 1 base and J by 14 bases. The CDR3 is CASSEGSLAAHYPEFF. In DNA form, the CDR3 reads TGTGCCAGCAGTGAAGGAAGTCTAGCGGCACATTACCCAGAGTTCTTC.

This chain links TRBV2 with TRBJ1-4; D is undetermined. V lost 1 base, J lost 6 bases, and 6 bases lay in between. The CDR3 loop spans 13 amino acids. Germline V gene lookup returns CDR1 SNHLY and CDR2 FYNNEI. The CDR3 sequence: CASSEERDEKLFF. The CDR3 coding sequence is TGTGCCAGCAGTGAAGAGCGGGATGAAAAACTGTTTTTT.

This clone is a singleton in its sample. The chain carries TRBV6-6 and TRBJ2-7, with 8 bases lining up with TRBD1. The CDR3 covers 12 residues. V lost 6 bases, J lost 5 bases, and 3 bases stayed unmatched. Germline V gene data show CDR1 as MNHNY and CDR2 as SVGAGI (reference sequence). The DNA of the CDR3 is TGTGCCAGCAGCCGGACAGGGAACGAGCAGTACTTC. It yields the protein CASSRTGNEQYF.

This clone was counted a few times. The chain couples TRBV7-8 to TRBJ1-5; the match to TRBD1 covers 10 bases. The junction had 4 bases not matched to a gene; V was cut back by 5 bases and J by 0 bases. The CDR3 runs 16 residues. Per germline, CDR1 SGHVS and CDR2 FQNEAQ. CDR3 DNA: TGTGCCAGCAGCGGCCGGGACAGGGGTAGCAATCAGCCCCAGCATTTT. Translated, it gives CASSGRDRGSNQPQHF.

Within the sample, this clone is medium-sized (0.01 to 0.1%). The chain carries TRBV30 and TRBJ2-2, with D perhaps matching TRBD1 (6 bases). The CDR3 runs to 14 residues. Germline-derived CDR1 and CDR2 are GTSNPN and SVGIG (reference sequence). The V gene lost 3 bases and the J gene lost 1 base, with 9 bases spanning the gap. CDR3: CAWRLTGNTGELFF. The CDR3, as DNA: TGTGCCTGGAGACTGACAGGGAACACCGGGGAGCTGTTTTTT.

The chain couples TRBV9 to TRBJ1-1; D unresolved. This CDR3 is built from 14 residues. CDR1 is SGDLS and CDR2 is YYNGEE in the germline V gene. The V and J ends lost 4 bases and 6 bases respectively, with 16 bases between them. CDR3 DNA: TGTGCCAGCAGCACCGGGTCCTTGAGCGCTGAAGCTTTCTTT. Amino acids: CASSTGSLSAEAFF.

This chain uses TRBV7-6 with TRBJ2-1, with 11 bases aligning to TRBD1. The V and J ends lost 5 bases and 1 base, in that order; junction bases with no gene match: 22. Germline lookup yields CDR1 SGHVS and CDR2 FNYEAQ. The CDR3 has 22 residues. CDR3 in amino acids: CASSRMRIPRTGGSGSYNEQFF. The CDR3 nucleotides read TGTGCCAGCAGCCGCATGCGGATCCCGAGGACAGGGGGCAGCGGGTCCTACAATGAGCAGTTCTTC.

The V and J genes are TRBV28 and TRBJ1-5, with TRBD1 matching over 10 bases. The CDR3 totals 15 residues. V was pared by 2 bases and J by 6 bases, with 4 bases of the junction left unmatched. The germline gives CDR1 MDHEN, CDR2 SYDVKM. CDR3 sequence: CASSLDRGQFQPQHF. CDR3 nucleotide sequence: TGTGCCAGCAGTTTAGACAGGGGGCAGTTTCAGCCCCAGCATTTT.

The V call is TRBV7-3, the J call TRBJ2-1; D not resolved. This CDR3 has 15 amino acids. With 4 bases removed from V and 5 bases from J, the gap between germline ends came to 15 bases. The germline gives CDR1 SGHTA, CDR2 FQGTGA. This chain's CDR3 is CASSSGSPFNNEQFF. CDR3 nucleotides: TGTGCCAGCAGCTCCGGGTCTCCCTTCAACAATGAGCAGTTCTTC. Supplemented by reference TRBV7-3 and TRBJ2-1, the full variable domain reads GAGVSQTPSNKVTEKGKYVELRCDPISGHTALYWYRQSLGQGPEFLIYFQGTGAADDSGLPNDRFFAVRPEGSVSTLKIQRTERGDSAVYLCASSSGSPFNNEQFFGPGTRLTVL.

This clone was observed at least ten times. The chain has TRBV25-1 and TRBJ2-5; D possibly corresponds to TRBD1 (6 bases). There are 14 residues in the CDR3. Germline values: CDR1 MGHDK, CDR2 SYGVNS. V gave up 1 base and J gave up 2 bases, with 8 bases separating them. CDR3 sequence: CASSEWGQQETQYF. Here the CDR3 DNA reads TGTGCCAGCAGTGAATGGGGGCAGCAAGAGACCCAGTACTTC.

This clone has just a few counts. The chain has TRBV11-2 and TRBJ2-2; TRBD2 agrees at 13 bases. The germline V gene has CDR1 SGHAT and CDR2 FQNNGV. V shed 6 bases, J shed 3 bases, and the junction held 13 bases outside the gene matches. CDR3 length: 19 amino acids. In nucleotides, the CDR3 is TGTGCCAGCAGGAAAACGGGGACTAGCGGGAAAGGGGACACCGGGGAGCTGTTTTTT. Amino acids: CASRKTGTSGKGDTGELFF.

The gene calls are TRBV4-1 and TRBJ1-5; TRBD1 aligns across 10 bases. J lost 4 bases, V lost 2 bases, and 2 bases had no gene match. Germline V gives CDR1 MGHRA, CDR2 YSYEKL. The CDR3 extends over 15 amino acids. The CDR3 loop reads CASSQPGQGNQPQHF. DNA for the CDR3: TGCGCCAGCAGCCAACCGGGACAGGGGAATCAGCCCCAGCATTTT.

This chain links TRBV19 with TRBJ2-7; 10 bases align to TRBD1. CDR1 and CDR2 (germline): LNHDA, SQIVND (reference sequence). This CDR3 contains 15 residues. J lost 4 bases, V lost 5 bases, and 8 bases had no gene match. In DNA form, the CDR3 reads TGTGCCAGTAGTCTTCCGGGACAGGGGTTTTACGAGCAGTACTTC. This translates into CASSLPGQGFYEQYF.

This chain connects TRBV6-6 to TRBJ2-1; the match to TRBD1 covers 12 bases. Unmatched junction bases numbered 18, after V lost 5 bases and J lost 7 bases. Per the germline V gene, CDR1 is MNHNY and CDR2 is SVGAGI (reference sequence). The CDR3 length is 19 residues. DNA for the CDR3: TGTGCCAGCAGTCCAGTGGGACAGGGGGCTGAAGCGGGAGATAATGAGCAGTTCTTC. Its protein is CASSPVGQGAEAGDNEQFF.

CDR3 residues: CSALAGVMPDTQYF. The CDR3, as DNA: TGCAGCGCTTTAGCGGGAGTAATGCCAGATACGCAGTATTTT. V is TRBV29-1 and J is TRBJ2-3; 9 positions match TRBD2. This CDR3 comprises 14 residues. Trimming took 7 bases from V and 4 from J; bases not matched to a gene: 9. From germline, CDR1 is SQVTM and CDR2 ANQGSEA.

On this clone: Other DNA sequences in this specimen translate into the identical CDR3. The chain is built from TRBV4-1 and TRBJ1-1; D is unclear. The CDR3 is 15 residues long. CDR1 is MGHRA and CDR2 is YSYEKL in the germline V gene. V was trimmed by 4 bases and J by 0 bases, leaving 12 bases between them. CDR3 coding DNA: TGCGCCAGCAGCCCCCGGGAGGGTATGAACACTGAAGCTTTCTTT. The encoded protein is CASSPREGMNTEAFF.

This sequence joins TRBV11-2 and TRBJ2-5; the D gene is possibly TRBD2 (5 bases). CDR3 length: 15 residues. Germline V gene sequence: CDR1 SGHAT, CDR2 FQNNGV. The V and J ends lost 0 bases and 5 bases respectively, with 13 bases between them. This chain's CDR3 is CASSLDPGAAETQYF. The CDR3, as DNA: TGTGCCAGCAGCTTAGATCCTGGAGCGGCGGAGACCCAGTACTTC.